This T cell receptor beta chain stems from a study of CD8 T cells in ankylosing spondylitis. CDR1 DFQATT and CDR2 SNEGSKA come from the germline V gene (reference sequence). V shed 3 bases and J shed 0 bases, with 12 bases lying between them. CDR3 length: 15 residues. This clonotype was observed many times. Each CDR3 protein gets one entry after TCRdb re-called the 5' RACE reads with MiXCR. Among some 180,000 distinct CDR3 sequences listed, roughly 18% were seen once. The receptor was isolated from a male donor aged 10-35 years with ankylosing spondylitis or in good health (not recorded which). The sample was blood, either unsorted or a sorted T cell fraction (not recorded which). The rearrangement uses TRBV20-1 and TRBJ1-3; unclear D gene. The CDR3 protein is CSASPGRYSGNTIYF. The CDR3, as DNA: TGCAGTGCTAGCCCTGGACGGTACTCTGGAAACACCATATATTTT.